This is a list of T cell receptor beta chains from one sample in a study of cytomegalovirus exposure and HLA in healthy donors. The repertoire was sequenced with immunoSEQ multiplex PCR; TCRdb's copy has only in-frame clones and lacks some. The sample has fewer than 120,000 clones; roughly 90% are singletons. Source material: PBMCs. The receptors shown here come from a woman in her twenties or thirties in good health and CMV-seropositive. The conserved cysteine and the conserved F or W are not part of the CDR3 here. A D gene is named only where the DNA matches it firmly.

ASSEYSGLNTEAF | TRBJ1-1 | - | TRBV2
ASSPNWRGGPGTGELF | TRBJ2-2 | TRBD2 | TRBV7-8
ATSRDRSYEQY | TRBJ2-7 | - | TRBV15
ASSFLWRGSGRTDTQY | TRBJ2-3 | - | TRBV27
ASSRTGTEQY | TRBJ2-7 | - | TRBV18
ASSEEGQPSRPQH | TRBJ1-5 | TRBD1 | TRBV6-1
ASSLSKDQPQH | TRBJ1-5 | - | TRBV5-6
ASSFNRDQPQH | TRBJ1-5 | - | TRBV7-9
ASSSGGRETQY | TRBJ2-5 | TRBD2 | TRBV5-6
ASSNSRQGENIQY | TRBJ2-4 | TRBD1 | TRBV28
ASRYGQAEGEQF | TRBJ2-1 | TRBD1 | TRBV7-9
ASSAAWGGGTDTQY | TRBJ2-3 | - | TRBV9
ASSLKILRVTDSYNEQF | TRBJ2-1 | - | TRBV18
ASSEWDSSYEQY | TRBJ2-7 | TRBD1 | TRBV6-1
ASTPPGGEQY | TRBJ2-7 | - | TRBV7-9
ASSWTGVDYGYT | TRBJ1-2 | TRBD1 | TRBV5-8
ASSPLGTGMNTEAF | TRBJ1-1 | TRBD1 | TRBV5-1
ASSEQGAGELF | TRBJ2-2 | TRBD1 | TRBV2
ASSMTGTGGKNQPQH | TRBJ1-5 | TRBD1 | TRBV7-3
ASSPEDRSYEQY | TRBJ2-7 | - | TRBV18
ASRQTTGTGQF | TRBJ2-1 | - | TRBV6-1
ASSLAGVNTDTQY | TRBJ2-3 | TRBD2 | TRBV28
ASSVSGQPNQPQH | TRBJ1-5 | - | TRBV9
ASSTDRSRLGYT | TRBJ1-2 | - | TRBV6-5
ASADRRSGNTIY | TRBJ1-3 | - | TRBV4-1
ASSPRLAGGAIDTQY | TRBJ2-3 | TRBD2 | TRBV7-3
ASSSQREVGLSGANVLT | TRBJ2-6 | TRBD2 | TRBV7-2
ASSPRTGQETQY | TRBJ2-5 | TRBD1 | TRBV6-5
ASSLRGSTDTQY | TRBJ2-3 | - | TRBV5-4
ASSQPTGGGEQY | TRBJ2-7 | - | TRBV4-1